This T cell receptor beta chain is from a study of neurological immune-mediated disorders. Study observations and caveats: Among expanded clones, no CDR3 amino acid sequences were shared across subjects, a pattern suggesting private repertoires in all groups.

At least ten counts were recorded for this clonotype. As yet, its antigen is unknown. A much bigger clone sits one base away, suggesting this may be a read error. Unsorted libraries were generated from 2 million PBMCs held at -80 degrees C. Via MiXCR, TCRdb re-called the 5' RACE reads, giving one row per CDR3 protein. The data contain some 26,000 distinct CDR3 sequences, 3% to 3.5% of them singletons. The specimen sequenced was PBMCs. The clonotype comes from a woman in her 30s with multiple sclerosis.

The CDR3 loop reads CASSQTRGSYEQYF. The CDR3 nucleotides read TGTGCCAGCAGTCAAACTAGAGGATCGTACGAGCAGTACTTC. The chain links TRBV27 to TRBJ2-7; D is perhaps TRBD2 (5 bases). V lost 5 bases and J lost 4, with 15 bases in between. Germline CDR1 MNHEY, CDR2 SMNVEV (reference sequence). The CDR3 sequence is 14 residues long.